A single sample gave rise to the 3 T cell receptor beta chains below, sequenced in a study of regulatory T cells in long-lasting Graves disease. Libraries of TCR beta came from iRepertoire HTBI primers plus Arm-PCR of CDR3 regions. Each CDR3 protein gets one entry after TCRdb re-called the multiplex PCR reads with MiXCR. This table has about 440,000 distinct CDR3 sequences, more than 12% appearing once. The time point is: newly diagnosed GD, antithyroid drugs for less than 3 months. Extracted PBMC RNA gave rise to the TCR library. In addition, the sample was reused for a study of T cells in Graves' hyperthyroidism and ophthalmopathy.

The sequenced sample was peripheral blood mononuclear cells (PBMCs), obtained at new diagnosis, from a patient treated with antithyroid drugs. These receptors all come from a woman aged 30 to 39 with Graves disease.

V is TRBV24-1 and J is TRBJ2-1; the D is unclear. The CDR3 runs to 13 residues. From germline, CDR1 is KGHDR and CDR2 SFDVKD. V was cut by 5 bases and J by 8 bases, with 12 bases left in between. The CDR3 is CATSGPPRDEQFF. The CDR3 nucleotides are TGTGCCACCAGTGGCCCCCCCCGCGATGAGCAGTTCTTC.

The V and J genes are TRBV5-1 and TRBJ1-1; 7 bases are a match to TRBD1. Germline assignment: CDR1 SGHRS and CDR2 YFSETQ. The CDR3 has 16 amino acids. Trimming removed 3 bases from V and 3 bases from J; junction bases left unmatched: 11. In DNA form, the CDR3 reads TGCGCCAGCAGCTCCCAACCTACAGGGGTAGACACTGAAGCTTTCTTT. Its translation is CASSSQPTGVDTEAFF.

The V and J genes are TRBV19 and TRBJ1-5; TRBD1 matches 10 bases. The ends lost 4 bases at V and 3 bases at J; junction bases unmatched: 9. The CDR3 length is 17 residues. Germline V gene lookup returns CDR1 LNHDA and CDR2 SQIVND (reference sequence). In DNA form, the CDR3 reads TGTGCCAGTAGTAGCCGGGACAGGGGATGGGTCAATCAGCCCCAGCATTTT. This translates into CASSSRDRGWVNQPQHF.